These 6 T cell receptor beta chains were sequenced from one sample in a study of graft-versus-host responses after intestinal transplantation. Profiling relied on immunoSEQ multiplex PCR, and the TCRdb table lists in-frame clones only, not all of them. The table records about 21,000 clones, 50% to 65% of them present only once. The sample in question was alloreactive CD4+ T cells from a mixed lymphocyte reaction culture, obtained before intestinal transplant. The subset is: CFSE-low proliferating T cells sorted from roughly 6-day pre-transplant mixed lymphocyte reaction (GvH or HvG direction). These receptors came from a human patient who received an intestinal transplant.

This chain uses TRBV21-1 with TRBJ1-5; the tabulated D call, TRBD1, remains unverified against the DNA. TRBV21-1 has pseudogene status. The CDR3 extends over 15 amino acids. CDR3 protein: CASSAGTGIHQPQHF. CDR3 DNA sequence: TGTGCCAGCAGCGCCGGGACAGGGATCCATCAGCCCCAGCATTTT.

This clone was detected a few times. The chain carries TRBV5-1 and TRBJ2-6; tentatively, D is TRBD1 (6 bases). This CDR3 has 15 residues. The germline V and J ends were trimmed by 2 bases and 2 bases, with 8 bases remaining between them. Germline CDR1 reads SGHRS; CDR2 reads YFSETQ. CDR3 nucleotide sequence: TGCGCCAGCAGCTTCGGGACAACTGGGGCCAACGTCCTGACTTTC. Amino acids: CASSFGTTGANVLTF.

This chain joins TRBV30 and TRBJ2-7, with unresolved D. Germline V lookup: CDR1 GTSNPN, CDR2 SVGIG (reference sequence). The ends were cut back, 0 bases at V and 3 bases at J, with 6 bases in the middle. This CDR3 spans 12 amino acids. The DNA of the CDR3 is TGTGCCTGGAGTGTAACAGACTACGAGCAGTACTTC. Its translation: CAWSVTDYEQYF.

The CDR3 region is CASTGSITGVPEQYF. CDR3 nucleotide sequence: TGTGCCAGCACGGGCTCCATAACGGGGGTTCCCGAGCAGTACTTC. J is TRBJ2-7 and V is TRBV6-1, with D perhaps TRBD2 (6 bases). V was trimmed by 7 bases and J by 6 bases, leaving 22 bases between them. The CDR3 is 15 amino acids. The germline gives CDR1 MNHNS, CDR2 SASEGT.

V gene TRBV7-9 combines with J gene TRBJ2-7, with D possibly matching TRBD2 (5 bases). The germline V gene encodes CDR1 SEHNR and CDR2 FQNEAQ (reference sequence). CDR3 length: 15 residues. V was pared by 2 bases and J by 3 bases, with 14 bases between. In nucleotides, the CDR3 is TGTGCCAGCAGCTTAAGATATGGGGAGAACTACGAGCAGTACTTC. Amino acid sequence: CASSLRYGENYEQYF.

The chain employs TRBV5-1 and TRBJ1-1, with D possibly matching TRBD1 (5 bases). CDR3 length equals 13 residues. Trimming took off 0 bases at V and 4 bases at J, with 7 bases between the two ends. The germline gives CDR1 SGHRS, CDR2 YFSETQ. CDR3: CASSLEGFTEAFF. In DNA, the CDR3 is TGCGCCAGCAGCTTGGAGGGGTTCACTGAAGCTTTCTTT. Variable domain in full (rest from reference TRBV5-1 and TRBJ1-1): KAGVTQTPRYLIKTRGQQVTLSCSPISGHRSVSWYQQTPGQGLQFLFEYFSETQRNKGNFPGRFSGRQFSNSRSEMNVSTLELGDSALYLCASSLEGFTEAFFGQGTRLTVV.